The rows below give T cell receptor beta chains drawn from one sample of a study of blood T cells in healthy people across ages. One entry per CDR3 protein, called by TCRdb with MiXCR from the 5' RACE reads. The table records about 1,600,000 distinct CDR3 sequences, 42% of them present only once. Material for sequencing was blood. The receptors originated from a young woman in good health. CDR3s include the opening cysteine and the closing phenylalanine or tryptophan. A D gene is named only where the DNA matches it firmly. Expanded clones are given a class, and other clones once, few, many or no size at all.

j_call clone_size v_call d_call cdr3_length cdr3_aa cdr3_nt
TRBJ1-5 few TRBV5-1 NA 16 CASSSGSGDSNQPQHF TGCGCCAGCAGCTCCGGGTCAGGGGATAGCAATCAGCCCCAGCATTTT
TRBJ2-1 few TRBV5-5 TRBD1 14 CASIGQGANNEQFF TGTGCCAGCATCGGACAGGGGGCAAACAATGAGCAGTTCTTC
TRBJ1-6 NA TRBV13 TRBD1 16 CASSAAGGSYNSPLHF TGTGCCAGCAGCGCGGCAGGGGGCTCCTATAATTCACCCCTCCACTTT
TRBJ2-7 few TRBV28 NA 16 CASSLRVTESNYEQYF TGTGCCAGCAGTTTACGGGTAACGGAGTCCAACTACGAGCAGTACTTC
TRBJ2-1 many TRBV12-3/TRBV12-4 TRBD2 15 CASSLRLAGGDEQFF TGTGCCAGCAGCTTGAGACTAGCGGGAGGCGATGAGCAGTTCTTC
TRBJ2-1 NA TRBV29-1 NA 14 CSVEDPRTIRISFF TGCAGCGTTGAAGATCCCCGGACAATCAGAATTTCGTTCTTC
TRBJ1-2 NA TRBV6-7 NA 14 CASSCLRATYGYTF TGTGCCAGCAGTTGCCTCCGGGCCACCTATGGCTACACCTTC
TRBJ2-7 once TRBV12-3/TRBV12-4 TRBD1 14 CASRFWDSSYEQYF TGTGCCAGCCGTTTTTGGGACAGCTCCTACGAGCAGTACTTC
TRBJ2-3 many TRBV6-5 NA 12 CASSYSSDTQYF TGTGCCAGCAGTTACTCTTCAGATACGCAGTATTTT
TRBJ2-3 NA TRBV10-3 TRBD2 15 CAIAIAGGGTDTQYF TGTGCCATCGCCATAGCGGGGGGTGGAACAGATACGCAGTATTTT
TRBJ2-3 NA TRBV25-1 NA 15 CASGALGSNTDTQYF TGTGCCAGCGGGGCCTTGGGTTCCAACACAGATACGCAGTATTTT
TRBJ2-5 NA TRBV28 TRBD2 14 CASSLQGLVEAQYF TGTGCCAGCAGTTTGCAAGGACTAGTAGAGGCCCAGTACTTC
TRBJ2-7 NA TRBV5-1 NA 14 CASNPGSGSYEQYF TGCGCCAGCAACCCAGGGTCGGGCTCCTACGAGCAGTACTTC
TRBJ2-2 NA TRBV13 NA 16 CASSLGHPGDTGELFF TGTGCCAGCAGCTTAGGACACCCAGGGGACACCGGGGAGCTGTTTTTT
TRBJ1-6 few TRBV6-6 TRBD1 14 CASRGQVEFGPLHF TGTGCCAGCAGGGGACAGGTTGAATTCGGACCCCTCCACTTT
TRBJ2-3 few TRBV2 TRBD2 15 CASTQLAGGTDTQYF TGTGCCAGCACCCAGTTAGCGGGGGGCACAGATACGCAGTATTTT